The text below deals with one TCR beta chain. Its antigen remains unknown. The assay was immunoSEQ multiplex PCR, and TCRdb's table has in-frame clones only and misses some. The sample consists of some 26,000 clones, roughly 80% of them appearing once. Time point noted: week 23, last vaccination. The content of each vaccine dose was 300 ug of mutant IDH1 20-mer peptide, and topical imiquimod accompanied it. The entry originates in a study of a mutant IDH1 vaccine in newly diagnosed glioma. Study observations and caveats: It was about 95% of patients that developed vaccine-induced immune responses.

With V trimmed by 6 bases and J by 6 bases, 4 bases remained unmatched. Germline V gene lookup returns CDR1 MNHEY and CDR2 SVGAGI. CDR3 size: 14 residues. The TCR sequence derives from a woman aged 25 to 39 with glioma. The sample here was PBMCs, taken from a glioma patient whose treatment included an IDH1 peptide vaccine. The V gene is TRBV6-5, the J gene TRBJ1-6; 8 bases are a match to TRBD1. This chain's CDR3 is CASRLTGGNSPLHF. The CDR3 DNA reads TGTGCCAGCAGACTCACAGGGGGTAATTCACCCCTCCACTTT.